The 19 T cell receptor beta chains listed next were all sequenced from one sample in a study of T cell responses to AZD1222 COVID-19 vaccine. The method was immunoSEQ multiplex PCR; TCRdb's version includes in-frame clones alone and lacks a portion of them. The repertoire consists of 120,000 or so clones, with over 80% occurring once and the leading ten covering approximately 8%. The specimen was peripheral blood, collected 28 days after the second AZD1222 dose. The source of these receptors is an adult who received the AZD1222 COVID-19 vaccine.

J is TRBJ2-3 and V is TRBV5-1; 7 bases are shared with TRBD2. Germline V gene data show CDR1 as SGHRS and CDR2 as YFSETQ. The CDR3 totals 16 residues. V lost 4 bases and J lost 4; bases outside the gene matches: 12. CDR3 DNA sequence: TGCGCCAGCAGCCCGTCCCTAGCGGTTTCGTCAGATACGCAGTATTTT. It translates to CASSPSLAVSSDTQYF.

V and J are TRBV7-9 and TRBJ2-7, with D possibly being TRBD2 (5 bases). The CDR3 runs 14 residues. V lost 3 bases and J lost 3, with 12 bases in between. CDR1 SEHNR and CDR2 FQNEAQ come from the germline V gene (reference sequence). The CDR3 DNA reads TGTGCCAGCAGCTTTGACCTAGCAAGCTACGAGCAGTACTTC. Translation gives CASSFDLASYEQYF.

CDR3 bases: TGCAGCGTTGAAGTTGCAACTAATGAAAAACTGTTTTTT. It yields the protein CSVEVATNEKLFF. This rearrangement joins TRBV29-1 to TRBJ1-4; no clear D. This CDR3 is built from 13 residues. The V gene lost 1 base and the J gene lost 0 bases, with 3 bases spanning the gap. CDR1 is SQVTM and CDR2 is ANQGSEA in the germline V gene.

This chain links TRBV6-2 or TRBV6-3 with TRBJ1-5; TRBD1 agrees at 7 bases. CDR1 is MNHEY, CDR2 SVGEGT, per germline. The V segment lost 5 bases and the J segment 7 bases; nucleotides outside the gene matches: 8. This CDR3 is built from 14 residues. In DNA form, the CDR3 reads TGTGCCAGCAGTACAGGGGTGGGTGAACAGCCCCAGCATTTT. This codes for CASSTGVGEQPQHF.

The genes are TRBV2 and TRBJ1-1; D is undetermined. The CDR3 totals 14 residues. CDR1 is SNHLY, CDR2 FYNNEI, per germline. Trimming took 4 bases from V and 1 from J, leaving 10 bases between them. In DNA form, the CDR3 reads TGTGCCAGCAGTGTTTTACAGACGAACACTGAAGCTTTCTTT. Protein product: CASSVLQTNTEAFF. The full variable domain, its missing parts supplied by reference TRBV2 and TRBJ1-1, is EPEVTQTPSHQVTQMGQEVILRCVPISNHLYFYWYRQILGQKVEFLVSFYNNEISEKSEIFDDQFSVERPDGSNFTLKIRSTKLEDSAMYFCASSVLQTNTEAFFGQGTRLTVV.

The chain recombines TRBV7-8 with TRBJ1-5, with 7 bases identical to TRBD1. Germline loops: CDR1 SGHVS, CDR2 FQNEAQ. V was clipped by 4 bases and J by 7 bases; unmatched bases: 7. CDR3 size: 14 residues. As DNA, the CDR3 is TGTGCCAGCAGCTCAGACAGGGTAGGGCAGCCCCAGCATTTT. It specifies CASSSDRVGQPQHF.

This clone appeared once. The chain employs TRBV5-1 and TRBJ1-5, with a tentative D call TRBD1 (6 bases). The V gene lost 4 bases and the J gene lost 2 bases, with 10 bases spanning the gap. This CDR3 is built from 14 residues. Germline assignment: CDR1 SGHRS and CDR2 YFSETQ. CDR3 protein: CASSEGGGNQPQHF. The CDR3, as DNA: TGCGCCAGCAGCGAGGGGGGTGGCAATCAGCCCCAGCATTTT. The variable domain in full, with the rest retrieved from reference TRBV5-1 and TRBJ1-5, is KAGVTQTPRYLIKTRGQQVTLSCSPISGHRSVSWYQQTPGQGLQFLFEYFSETQRNKGNFPGRFSGRQFSNSRSEMNVSTLELGDSALYLCASSEGGGNQPQHFGDGTRLSIL.

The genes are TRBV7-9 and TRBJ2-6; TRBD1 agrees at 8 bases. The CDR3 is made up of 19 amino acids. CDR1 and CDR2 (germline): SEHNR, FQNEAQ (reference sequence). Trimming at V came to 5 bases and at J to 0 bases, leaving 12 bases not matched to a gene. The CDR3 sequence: CASSGGQGGTPSGANVLTF. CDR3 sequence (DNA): TGTGCCAGCAGCGGAGGACAGGGAGGTACCCCCTCTGGGGCCAACGTCCTGACTTTC.

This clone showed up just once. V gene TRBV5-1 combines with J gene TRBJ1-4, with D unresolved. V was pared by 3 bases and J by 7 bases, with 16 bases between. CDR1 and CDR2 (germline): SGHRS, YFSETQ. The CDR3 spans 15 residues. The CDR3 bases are TGCGCCAGCAGCTCTGGAGGCGGGGAGGGTGAAAAACTGTTTTTT. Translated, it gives CASSSGGGEGEKLFF.

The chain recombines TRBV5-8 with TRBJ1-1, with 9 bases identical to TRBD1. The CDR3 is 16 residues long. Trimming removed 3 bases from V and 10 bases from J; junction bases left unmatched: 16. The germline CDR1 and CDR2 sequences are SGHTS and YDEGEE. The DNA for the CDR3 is TGTGCCAGCAGCTACAGACCGGGACAGGGAAGTGGAGGAGCTTTCTTT. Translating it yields CASSYRPGQGSGGAFF.

CDR3 DNA sequence: TGTGCCAGCAGTCCAAGTAAGTTTTGTTACGAGCAGTACTTC. It is translated as CASSPSKFCYEQYF. J is TRBJ2-7 and V is TRBV11-3; D unclear. Germline V gene lookup returns CDR1 SGHNT and CDR2 YENEEA. This CDR3 has 14 residues. The V and J ends lost 6 bases and 4 bases respectively, with 16 bases between them.

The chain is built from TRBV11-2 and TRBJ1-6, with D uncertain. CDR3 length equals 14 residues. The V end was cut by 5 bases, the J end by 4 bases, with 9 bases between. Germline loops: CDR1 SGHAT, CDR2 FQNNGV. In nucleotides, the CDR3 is TGTGCCAGCAGCCTGATGGCGTATAATTCACCCCTCCACTTT. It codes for CASSLMAYNSPLHF.

The CDR3 DNA is TGTGCCAGCGGCCTACTAGTTTGGGAGACCCAGTACTTC. Protein: CASGLLVWETQYF. J is TRBJ2-5 and V is TRBV2, with D possibly TRBD2 on 5 matching bases. V lost 8 bases, J lost 5 bases, and 15 bases lay in between. The CDR3 is 13 residues long. In germline, CDR1 is SNHLY, CDR2 FYNNEI.

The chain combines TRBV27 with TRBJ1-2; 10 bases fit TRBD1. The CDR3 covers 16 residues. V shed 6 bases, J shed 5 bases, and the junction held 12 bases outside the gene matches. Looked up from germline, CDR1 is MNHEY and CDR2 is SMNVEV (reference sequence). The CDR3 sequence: CASRQSGTGVRYGYTF. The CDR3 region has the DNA TGTGCCAGCAGGCAATCCGGGACAGGGGTACGGTATGGCTACACCTTC.

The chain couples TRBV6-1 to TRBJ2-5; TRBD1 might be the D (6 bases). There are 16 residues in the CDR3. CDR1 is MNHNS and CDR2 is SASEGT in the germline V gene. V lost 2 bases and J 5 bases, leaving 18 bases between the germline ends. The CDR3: CASSEFGGAEEETQYF. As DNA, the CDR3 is TGTGCCAGCAGTGAATTTGGGGGCGCGGAGGAGGAGACCCAGTACTTC.

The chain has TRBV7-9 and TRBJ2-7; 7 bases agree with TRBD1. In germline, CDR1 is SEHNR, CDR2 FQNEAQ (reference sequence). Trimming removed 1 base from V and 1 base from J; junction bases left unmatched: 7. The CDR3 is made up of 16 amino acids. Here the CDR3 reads CASSLVLTGRSYEQYF. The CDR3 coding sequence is TGTGCCAGCAGCTTAGTCCTGACAGGGAGATCCTACGAGCAGTACTTC.

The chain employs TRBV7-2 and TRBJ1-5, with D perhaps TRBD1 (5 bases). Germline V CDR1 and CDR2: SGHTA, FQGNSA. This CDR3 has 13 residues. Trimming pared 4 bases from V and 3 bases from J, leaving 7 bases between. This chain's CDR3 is CASSYRPNQPQHF. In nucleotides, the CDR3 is TGTGCCAGCAGCTACAGGCCCAATCAGCCCCAGCATTTT.

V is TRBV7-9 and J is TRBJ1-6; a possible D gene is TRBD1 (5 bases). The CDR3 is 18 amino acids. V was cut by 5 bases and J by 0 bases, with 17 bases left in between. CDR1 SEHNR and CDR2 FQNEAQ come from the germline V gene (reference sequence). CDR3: CASSQPGTRGSYNSPLHF. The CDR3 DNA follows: TGTGCCAGCAGCCAACCCGGGACCCGAGGCTCCTATAATTCACCCCTCCACTTT.

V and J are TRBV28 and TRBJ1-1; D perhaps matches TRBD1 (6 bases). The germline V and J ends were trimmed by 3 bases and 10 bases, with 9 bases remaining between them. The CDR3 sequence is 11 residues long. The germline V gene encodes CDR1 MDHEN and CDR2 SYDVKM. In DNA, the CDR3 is TGTGCCAGCAGTTTTCGAGGGGGAGCTTTCTTT. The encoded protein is CASSFRGGAFF.